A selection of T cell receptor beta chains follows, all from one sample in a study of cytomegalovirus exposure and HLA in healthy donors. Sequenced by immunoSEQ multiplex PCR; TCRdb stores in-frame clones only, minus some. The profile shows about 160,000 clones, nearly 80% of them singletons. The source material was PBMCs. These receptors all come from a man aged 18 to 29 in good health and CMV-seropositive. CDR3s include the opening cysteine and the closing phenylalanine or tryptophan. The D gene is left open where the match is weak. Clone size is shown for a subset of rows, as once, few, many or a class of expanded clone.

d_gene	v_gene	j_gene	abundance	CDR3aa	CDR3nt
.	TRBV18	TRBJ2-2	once	CASSPTRFDTGELFF	TGTGCCAGCTCACCAACTAGGTTCGACACCGGGGAGCTGTTTTTT
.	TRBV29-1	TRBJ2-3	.	CSILRLAGDTQYF	TGCAGTATACTAAGGTTGGCGGGCGATACGCAGTATTTT
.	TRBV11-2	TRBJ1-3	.	CASSLQGSGNTIYF	TGTGCCAGCAGCTTACAGGGATCTGGAAACACCATATATTTT
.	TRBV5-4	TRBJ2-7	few	CASSSRNLGTPVGEQYF	TGTGCCAGCAGCTCACGAAATCTCGGGACTCCGGTGGGGGAGCAGTACTTC
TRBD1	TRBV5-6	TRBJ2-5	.	CASSLWGQRRETQYF	TGCGCCAGCAGCTTGTGGGGACAGCGGAGGGAGACCCAGTACTTC
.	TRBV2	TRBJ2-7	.	CASSGAGYYEQYF	TGTGCCAGCAGTGGAGCGGGCTACTACGAGCAGTACTTC
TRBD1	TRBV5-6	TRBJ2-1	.	CASSSRQGLNNEQFF	TGTGCCAGCAGCTCGCGACAGGGTCTTAACAATGAGCAGTTCTTC
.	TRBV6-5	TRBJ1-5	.	CASSRVGGGSQPQHF	TGTGCCAGCAGCCGGGTTGGAGGAGGTAGCCAGCCCCAGCATTTT
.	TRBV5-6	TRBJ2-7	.	CASSSEAGPSSYEQYF	TGTGCCAGCAGCTCCGAGGCGGGCCCTAGTTCCTACGAGCAGTACTTC
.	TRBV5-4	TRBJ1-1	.	CASSLAPNGIVTEAFF	TGTGCCAGCAGCTTGGCCCCCAACGGTATTGTCACTGAAGCTTTCTTT
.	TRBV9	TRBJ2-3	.	CASSVGTATSTDTQYF	TGTGCCAGCAGCGTGGGCACAGCCACTAGCACAGATACGCAGTATTTT
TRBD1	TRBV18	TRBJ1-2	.	CASSWDRGFSGYTF	TGTGCCAGCTCATGGGACAGGGGATTTAGTGGCTACACCTTC
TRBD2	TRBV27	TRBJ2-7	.	CASSLTSGDYEQYF	TGTGCCAGCAGTTTAACTAGCGGGGACTACGAGCAGTACTTC
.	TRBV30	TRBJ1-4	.	CAWSREGEKLFF	TGTGCCTGGAGTCGGGAGGGTGAAAAACTGTTTTTT
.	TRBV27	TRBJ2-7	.	CASSFGGAEGLGQYF	TGTGCCAGCAGTTTTGGGGGGGCCGAGGGATTGGGGCAGTACTTC
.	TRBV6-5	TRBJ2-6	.	CASSYRSGANVLTF	TGTGCCAGCAGTTACCGGTCTGGGGCCAACGTCCTGACTTTC
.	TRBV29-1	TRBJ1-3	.	CSVHDTNLGNTIYF	TGCAGCGTACACGACACGAACCTAGGAAACACCATATATTTT
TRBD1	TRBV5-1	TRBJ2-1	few	CASSFTGESYNEQFF	TGCGCCAGCAGCTTTACAGGGGAGTCCTACAATGAGCAGTTCTTC
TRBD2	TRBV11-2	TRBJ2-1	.	CTSSLASGDNEQFF	TGTACCAGCAGCTTAGCTAGCGGGGACAATGAGCAGTTCTTC
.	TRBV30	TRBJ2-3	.	CAWRVGGTDTQYF	TGTGCCTGGAGGGTGGGCGGCACAGATACGCAGTATTTT
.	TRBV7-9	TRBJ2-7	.	CASSLGTAGPQEQYF	TGTGCCAGCAGCCTAGGGACCGCGGGGCCCCAGGAGCAGTACTTC
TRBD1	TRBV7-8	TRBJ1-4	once	CASSLETGMGTNEKLFF	TGTGCCAGCAGCTTAGAGACAGGGATGGGGACTAATGAAAAACTGTTTTTT
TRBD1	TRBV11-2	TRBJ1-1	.	CASRKDRVDTEAFF	TGTGCCAGCAGGAAGGACAGGGTAGACACTGAAGCTTTCTTT
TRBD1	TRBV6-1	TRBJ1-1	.	CASSEDRKGTNTEAFF	TGTGCCAGCAGTGAGGACAGGAAGGGGACGAACACTGAAGCTTTCTTT
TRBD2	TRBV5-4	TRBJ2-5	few	CASTLAGVRETQYF	TGTGCCAGCACATTAGCGGGGGTCCGAGAGACCCAGTACTTC
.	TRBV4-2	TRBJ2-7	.	CASSQTGVGAYEQYF	TGTGCCAGCAGCCAAACGGGGGTAGGAGCCTACGAGCAGTACTTC
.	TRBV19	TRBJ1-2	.	CASSPGTDGYTF	TGTGCCAGTAGTCCGGGAACGGATGGCTACACCTTC
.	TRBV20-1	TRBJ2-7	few	CSARVRSEQYF	TGCAGTGCTAGAGTGCGGAGCGAGCAGTACTTC
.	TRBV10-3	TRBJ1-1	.	CAISERGNTEAFF	TGTGCCATCAGTGAGCGCGGGAACACTGAAGCTTTCTTT
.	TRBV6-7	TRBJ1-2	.	CARDRNYGYTF	TGTGCCAGGGACAGAAACTATGGCTACACCTTC
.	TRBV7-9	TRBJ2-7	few	CASSLISGTPSGNEQYF	TGTGCCAGCAGCTTAATTTCCGGGACACCTTCGGGCAACGAGCAGTACTTC
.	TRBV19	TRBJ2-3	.	CASSVTGSDTQYF	TGTGCCAGTAGTGTAACAGGGAGTGATACGCAGTATTTT
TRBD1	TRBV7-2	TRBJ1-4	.	CASSSAGGNEKLFF	TGTGCCAGCAGCTCGGCAGGGGGCAATGAAAAACTGTTTTTT
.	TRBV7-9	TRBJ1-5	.	CASSFSNRDINARQPQHF	TGTGCCAGCAGCTTTTCCAACCGGGACATCAACGCGAGGCAGCCCCAGCATTTT
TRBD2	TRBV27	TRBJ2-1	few	CASSSSLAGAYNEQFF	TGTGCCAGCAGTTCAAGTCTAGCGGGAGCTTACAATGAGCAGTTCTTC
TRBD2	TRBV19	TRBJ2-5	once	CASSYGGEETQYF	TGTGCCAGTAGTTACGGGGGGGAGGAGACCCAGTACTTC
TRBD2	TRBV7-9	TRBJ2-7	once	CASSIETSGPYEQYF	TGTGCCAGCAGCATAGAGACTAGCGGACCGTACGAGCAGTACTTC
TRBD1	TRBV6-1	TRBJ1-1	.	CASSAQRTGITEAFF	TGTGCCAGCAGTGCACAAAGGACAGGGATCACTGAAGCTTTCTTT
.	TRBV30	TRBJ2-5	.	CAWSVRETQYF	TGTGCCTGGAGTGTCCGGGAGACCCAGTACTTC
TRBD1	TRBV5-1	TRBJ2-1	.	CASSLGQGARNEQFF	TGCGCCAGCAGCCTGGGACAGGGGGCGAGGAATGAGCAGTTCTTC
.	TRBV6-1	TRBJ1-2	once	CASSELGRGDYGYTF	TGTGCCAGCAGTGAATTGGGGCGCGGGGACTATGGCTACACCTTC
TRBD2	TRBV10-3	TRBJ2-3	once	CAISESRTSGRITDTQYF	TGTGCCATCAGTGAGTCTAGGACTAGCGGGAGGATCACAGATACGCAGTATTTT
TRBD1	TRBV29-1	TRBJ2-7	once	CSVEATRDRGMYEQYF	TGCAGCGTTGAAGCTACCCGGGACAGGGGTATGTACGAGCAGTACTTC
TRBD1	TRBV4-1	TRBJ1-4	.	CASSPRTGEDEKLFF	TGCGCCAGCAGCCCGAGGACAGGGGAGGATGAAAAACTGTTTTTT
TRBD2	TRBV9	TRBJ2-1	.	CASSPRLAGDNEQFF	TGTGCCAGCAGCCCCCGACTAGCGGGAGACAATGAGCAGTTCTTC
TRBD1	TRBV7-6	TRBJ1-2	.	CASSSRDSKLSNYGYTF	TGTGCCAGCAGCTCCAGGGACAGCAAACTTTCTAACTATGGCTACACCTTC
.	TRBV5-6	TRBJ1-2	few	CASQAGQNYGYTF	TGTGCCAGCCAAGCGGGACAAAACTATGGCTACACCTTC
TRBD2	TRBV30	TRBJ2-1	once	CAWTPTSGGFLNYNEQFF	TGTGCCTGGACTCCGACTAGCGGGGGGTTCCTTAACTACAATGAGCAGTTCTTC
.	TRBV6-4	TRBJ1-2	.	CASSDSPGDGYTF	TGTGCCAGCAGTGACTCCCCGGGGGATGGCTACACCTTC
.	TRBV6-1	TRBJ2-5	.	CASSRMGTQYF	TGTGCCAGCAGCAGGATGGGGACCCAGTACTTC
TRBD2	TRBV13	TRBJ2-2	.	CASTQRGLVYTGELFF	TGTGCCAGCACCCAGAGGGGACTAGTATACACCGGGGAGCTGTTTTTT
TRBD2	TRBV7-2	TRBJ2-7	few	CASRGSAGGPPYEQYF	TGTGCCAGCCGAGGGTCAGCGGGGGGTCCTCCCTACGAGCAGTACTTC
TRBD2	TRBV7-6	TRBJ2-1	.	CASSRGLAGGPSHEQFF	TGTGCCAGCAGCCGAGGACTAGCGGGAGGGCCGAGTCATGAGCAGTTCTTC
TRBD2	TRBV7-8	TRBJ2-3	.	CASSLPRGGRSTDTQYF	TGTGCCAGCAGCTTGCCCCGGGGGGGGCGAAGCACAGATACGCAGTATTTT
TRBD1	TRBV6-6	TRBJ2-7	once	CASQSLAGGSYEQYF	TGTGCCAGCCAAAGCCTGGCAGGGGGTTCCTACGAGCAGTACTTC
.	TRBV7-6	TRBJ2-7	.	CASSSGGGPYEQYF	TGTGCCAGCAGCTCCGGTGGAGGTCCCTACGAGCAGTACTTC